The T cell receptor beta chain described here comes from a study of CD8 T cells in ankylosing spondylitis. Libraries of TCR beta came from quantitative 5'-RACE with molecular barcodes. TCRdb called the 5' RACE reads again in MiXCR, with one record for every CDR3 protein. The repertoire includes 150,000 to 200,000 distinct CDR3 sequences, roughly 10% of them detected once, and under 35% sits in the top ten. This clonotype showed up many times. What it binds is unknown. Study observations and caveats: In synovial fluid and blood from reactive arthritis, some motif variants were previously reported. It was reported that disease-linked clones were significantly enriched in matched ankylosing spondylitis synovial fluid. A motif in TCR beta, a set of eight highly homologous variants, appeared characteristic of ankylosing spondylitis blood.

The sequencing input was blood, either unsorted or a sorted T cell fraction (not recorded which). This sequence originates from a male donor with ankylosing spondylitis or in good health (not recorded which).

CDR3 loop: CSARDPDRGHQETQYF. In nucleotides, the CDR3 is TGCAGTGCTAGAGATCCGGACAGGGGCCACCAAGAGACCCAGTACTTC. The rearrangement joins TRBV20-1 to TRBJ2-5; TRBD1 matches at 9 bases. The CDR3 sequence is 16 residues long. CDR1 is DFQATT and CDR2 is SNEGSKA in the germline V gene (reference sequence). Unmatched junction bases numbered 5, after V lost 0 bases and J lost 0 bases.